The present T cell receptor (beta chain) was sequenced within a study of OX40 agonist ivuxolimab in advanced cancers. Exclusion applied to patients with autoimmune disease history or systemic immunosuppression. Drawing of blood for sampling happened at baseline, at cycle 4 day 1, and at cycle 7 day 1. Findings and caveats of the study: Both blood CD4+ and CD8+ T cells showed clonal growth by week 6 at 0.1 to 3.0 mg/kg.

Points on this clone: What it binds is unknown.

Produced via immunoSEQ multiplex PCR; TCRdb's table is partial and in-frame only. The sample records more than 50,000 clones, more than 75% being singletons. V was shortened by 5 bases and J by 8 bases, with 18 bases between the two germline ends. The CDR3 covers 15 residues. The germline V gene has CDR1 SGHTA and CDR2 FQGNSA. The chain employs TRBV7-2 and TRBJ1-4; maybe TRBD1 (5 bases). The material was CD4+ or CD8+ T cells sorted from blood, obtained in a trial of the OX40 agonist ivuxolimab. This TCR was recovered from an adult with an advanced solid tumor such as melanoma, head and neck, liver or kidney cancer. CDR3 DNA: TGTGCCAGCAGCGGCCGACAGTTCCCCGGGGAAAAACTGTTTTTT. Translated, it gives CASSGRQFPGEKLFF. Full variable domain (outside the CDR3, taken from reference TRBV7-2 and TRBJ1-4): GAGVSQSPSNKVTEKGKDVELRCDPISGHTALYWYRQSLGQGLEFLIYFQGNSAPDKSGLPSDRFSAERTGGSVSTLTIQRTQQEDSAVYLCASSGRQFPGEKLFFGSGTQLSVL.